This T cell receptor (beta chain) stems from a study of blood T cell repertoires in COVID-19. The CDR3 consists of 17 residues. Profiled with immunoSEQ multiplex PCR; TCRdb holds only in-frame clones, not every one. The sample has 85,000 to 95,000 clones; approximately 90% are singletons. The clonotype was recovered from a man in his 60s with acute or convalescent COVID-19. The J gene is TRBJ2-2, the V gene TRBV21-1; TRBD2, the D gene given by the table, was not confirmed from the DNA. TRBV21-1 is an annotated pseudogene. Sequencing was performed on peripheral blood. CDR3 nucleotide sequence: TGTGCCAGCAGCAAAATCGAGCGGGAGGAGAACACCGGGGAGCTGTTTTTT. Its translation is CASSKIEREENTGELFF.